This T cell receptor beta chain was observed in a study of cytomegalovirus exposure and HLA in healthy donors. Study results and limitations: Among the CMV-associated chains, a few were confirmed in vitro as specific for CMV antigens. TRBV6-2, TRBV6-3 and some other V segments were excluded as indistinguishable. The presence/absence work took it that sequencing depth was about the same across donors.

Participants comprised healthy donors of bone marrow. Germline CDR1 and CDR2: SGHRS and YFSETQ. There are 15 residues in the CDR3. V dropped 0 bases and J dropped 6; count of bases not matched to a gene: 3. Of note for this clone: The antigen is not known.

13 Jbeta primers and 60 Vbeta primers were used for the PCR. Produced via immunoSEQ multiplex PCR; TCRdb's table is partial and in-frame only. This sample contains over 100,000 clones. Input material: PBMCs. The TCR comes from a woman between 40 and 55 years old in good health and CMV-seropositive. The J gene is TRBJ2-3, the V gene TRBV5-1, with 11 bases matching TRBD1. The CDR3 region has the DNA TGCGCCAGCAGCTTGGGGGACAGGGGGTCCGATACGCAGTATTTT. Residues: CASSLGDRGSDTQYF.